Each of the 9 T cell receptor beta chains below was sequenced from the same sample in a study of shared clonotypes between healthy human individuals. Positive CCR7 selection of CD45RO-negative cells yielded the naive CD8 cells, and terminally differentiated effector memory CD45RA+ cells were excluded. Produced via immunoSEQ multiplex PCR; TCRdb's table is partial and in-frame only. The sample yields hundreds of thousands of clones, around 95% seen once. What was sequenced was naive CD8+ T cells sorted from blood. These receptors all come from a woman aged 30 to 39 in good health.

The chain carries TRBV6-1 and TRBJ1-2, with 12 nucleotides matching TRBD1. Germline V gene sequence: CDR1 MNHNS, CDR2 SASEGT. The CDR3 is made up of 11 amino acids. The CDR3 loop reads CAGQGAIGYTF. The CDR3, as DNA: TGTGCGGGACAGGGGGCGATCGGCTACACCTTC.

The chain uses TRBV10-3 and TRBJ2-1; D could derive from TRBD1 or TRBD2 (5 bases each). With 6 bases removed from V and 5 bases from J, the gap between germline ends came to 14 bases. Germline V gene sequence: CDR1 ENHRY, CDR2 SYGVKD. This CDR3 has 14 residues. The CDR3 loop reads CAIRAGTRNNEQFF. CDR3 bases: TGTGCCATCAGGGCCGGGACGAGAAACAATGAGCAGTTCTTC.

The chain carries TRBV9 and TRBJ2-4; TRBD1 might be the D (6 bases). Germline V gene sequence: CDR1 SGDLS, CDR2 YYNGEE. V shed 6 bases and J shed 8 bases, with 15 bases lying between them. This CDR3 has 13 residues. The CDR3 protein is CASNTGFEDIQYF. The DNA of the CDR3 is TGTGCCAGCAACACAGGGTTTGAGGACATTCAGTACTTC.

This clone was counted a single time. J is TRBJ2-7 and V is TRBV19; 10 bases are a match to TRBD2. V was pared by 4 bases and J by 4 bases, with 1 base of the junction left unmatched. The length of the CDR3 is 13 residues. Germline-derived CDR1 and CDR2 are LNHDA and SQIVND (reference sequence). CDR3 DNA sequence: TGTGCCAGTAGTAAACTAGCGGGATACGAGCAGTACTTC. This gives the protein CASSKLAGYEQYF.

The rearrangement uses TRBV5-1 and TRBJ1-1; 12 nucleotides agree with TRBD1. V dropped 2 bases and J dropped 4; count of bases not matched to a gene: 3. This CDR3 is built from 15 residues. Germline V gene data show CDR1 as SGHRS and CDR2 as YFSETQ. CDR3 amino acids: CASSFSGQGATEAFF. In DNA form, the CDR3 reads TGCGCCAGCAGCTTCTCGGGACAGGGGGCCACTGAAGCTTTCTTT.

The J gene is TRBJ2-2, the V gene TRBV19, with 10 bases fitting TRBD2. This CDR3 contains 15 residues. V shed 10 bases and J 1 base; nucleotides not matched to a gene: 6. CDR1 and CDR2 from the germline V gene are LNHDA and SQIVND (reference sequence). CDR3 in amino acids: CATSLAGGNTGELFF. The DNA for the CDR3 is TGTGCCACGAGCTTAGCGGGGGGGAACACCGGGGAGCTGTTTTTT.

J is TRBJ1-3 and V is TRBV29-1, with a tentative D call TRBD1 (5 bases). The V gene's germline CDR1 is SQVTM and CDR2 ANQGSEA. Trimming removed 2 bases at V and 2 bases at J, with 7 bases between. The CDR3 loop spans 13 amino acids. CDR3 DNA: TGCAGCGTTGAACTGGGGCCTGGAAACACCATATATTTT. Translating gives CSVELGPGNTIYF.

The rearrangement links TRBV7-8 to TRBJ1-1, with D maybe TRBD1 (6 bases). The ends were cut back, 5 bases at V and 3 bases at J, with 16 bases in the middle. CDR3 length equals 15 residues. Germline lookup yields CDR1 SGHVS and CDR2 FQNEAQ. The CDR3 sequence: CASSPDRLLDTEAFF. The CDR3, as DNA: TGTGCCAGCAGCCCAGACAGGCTGTTGGACACTGAAGCTTTCTTT. The full variable domain, with the rest looked up from reference TRBV7-8 and TRBJ1-1, is GAGVSQSPRYKVAKRGQDVALRCDPISGHVSLFWYQQALGQGPEFLTYFQNEAQLDKSGLPSDRFFAERPEGSVSTLKIQRTQQEDSAVYLCASSPDRLLDTEAFFGQGTRLTVV.

V is TRBV7-9 and J is TRBJ1-3; D perhaps matches TRBD1 (5 bases). CDR3 length equals 12 residues. The germline CDR1 and CDR2 sequences are SEHNR and FQNEAQ (reference sequence). V was trimmed by 5 bases and J by 7 bases, leaving 9 bases between them. CDR3 region: CASSTTDNTIYF. As DNA, the CDR3 is TGTGCCAGCAGCACGACAGATAACACCATATATTTT.